The sequence of this T cell receptor (beta chain) was determined in a study of blood T cell repertoires in COVID-19. At the level of the study: The study drew acute and convalescent COVID-19 samples from the United States, Italy and Spain. PBMCs, B-cell-depleted T cells, or T cells provided the cDNA or gDNA that made up the material.

In the original processing: Estimates of nucleated cell counts were drawn from the amplification of reference gene primers. Here immunoSEQ multiplex PCR was the method, and the copy in TCRdb shows in-frame clones only, minus some. V and J calls and clone size are those listed in that table; D and trimming were worked out from the DNA. The sample comprises about 70,000 clones, over 60% of which are singletons, and 28% rests with the top ten. J was trimmed by 7 bases and V by 1 base; bases with no gene match: 6. Looked up from germline, CDR1 is MNHNS and CDR2 is SASEGT. CDR3 length equals 15 residues. Material for sequencing was peripheral blood. This TCR derives from an elderly woman with active or convalescent COVID-19. The chain couples TRBV6-1 to TRBJ2-5; 10 positions agree with TRBD2. CDR3 sequence (DNA): TGTGCCAGCAGTGAAGGTAGCGGGGGGTTGACGACCCAGTACTTC. Translated: CASSEGSGGLTTQYF.